The 18 T cell receptor beta chains below all came from one sample that was sequenced in a study of T cell responses to AZD1222 COVID-19 vaccine. Measured with immunoSEQ multiplex PCR; TCRdb has only the in-frame clones, and not every one. In the table there are about 120,000 clones, around 90% of which are singletons. Sequenced here: peripheral blood, sampled on day 0 of AZD1222 vaccination. The receptor set was obtained from an adult in good health.

The rearrangement uses TRBV29-1 and TRBJ2-1; either TRBD1 or TRBD2 may supply D (5 bases each). Germline assignment: CDR1 SQVTM and CDR2 ANQGSEA. Trimming took 4 bases from V and 4 from J, leaving 23 bases between them. The CDR3 sequence is 17 residues long. The CDR3 nucleotides read TGCAGCGTTGGAGGACACGGGTGGGAGAGGTGGTACAATGAGCAGTTCTTC. It specifies CSVGGHGWERWYNEQFF.

This chain connects TRBV13 to TRBJ2-1; 9 bases match TRBD1. The germline V gene encodes CDR1 PRHDT and CDR2 FYEKMQ (reference sequence). CDR3 size: 19 residues. V trimming: 5 bases; J trimming: 4 bases; junction bases outside the gene matches: 18. The CDR3 here is CASSRTWDRAGTWYNEQFF. In nucleotides, the CDR3 is TGTGCCAGCAGCCGCACCTGGGACAGGGCGGGAACTTGGTACAATGAGCAGTTCTTC.

The J gene is TRBJ2-7, the V gene TRBV4-1; possible D gene TRBD1, 6 bases. Trimming cost V 4 bases and J 0 bases, with 16 bases left between them. The germline V gene encodes CDR1 MGHRA and CDR2 YSYEKL. This CDR3 has 16 residues. This chain's CDR3 is CASSPTTGPSSYEQYF. In nucleotides, the CDR3 is TGCGCCAGCAGCCCAACCACAGGGCCAAGCTCCTACGAGCAGTACTTC.

V is TRBV19 and J is TRBJ1-5; D is perhaps TRBD1 (6 bases). The V gene's germline CDR1 is LNHDA and CDR2 SQIVND (reference sequence). V was trimmed by 6 bases and J by 1 base, leaving 13 bases between them. CDR3 length: 15 residues. In DNA, the CDR3 is TGTGCCAGTAGACAGGGTTACGGAAGCAATCAGCCCCAGCATTTT. Its protein is CASRQGYGSNQPQHF.

This clone showed up just a few times. This chain links TRBV7-3 with TRBJ2-5; D not certain. V lost 3 bases to trimming and J lost 4 bases, with 9 bases between them. This CDR3 comprises 13 residues. Germline CDR1 SGHTA, CDR2 FQGTGA. For the CDR3, the DNA is TGTGCCAGCAGCTTCGGACCTGGAGAGACCCAGTACTTC. Its translation: CASSFGPGETQYF.

This chain uses TRBV10-2 with TRBJ2-7, with D possibly TRBD2 on 5 matching bases. The CDR3 has 14 amino acids. V was cut by 3 bases and J by 2 bases, with 11 bases left in between. Germline CDR1 WSHSY, CDR2 SAAADI. The CDR3 coding sequence is TGCGCCAGCAGTGACCCTCCGGGAACCTACGAGCAGTACTTC. Translating gives CASSDPPGTYEQYF.

The chain combines TRBV6-1 with TRBJ1-6, with TRBD1 identical over 7 bases. This CDR3 has 15 residues. Per germline, CDR1 MNHNS and CDR2 SASEGT. The V gene end was trimmed by 1 base and the J gene end by 7 bases; junction bases not matched to a gene: 4. The CDR3 loop is CASSEGRGQNSPLHF. In nucleotides, the CDR3 is TGTGCCAGCAGTGAAGGTAGGGGGCAGAATTCACCCCTCCACTTT.

The chain is built from TRBV25-1 and TRBJ1-2, with TRBD1 identical over 7 bases. The CDR3 covers 12 residues. The trim removed 3 bases at V and 8 bases at J, leaving 3 bases unmatched. CDR1 is MGHDK and CDR2 is SYGVNS in the germline V gene. The CDR3 DNA reads TGTGCCAGCAGTGAGGCAGGGGGGGGCTACACCTTC. Translating it yields CASSEAGGGYTF.

The chain uses TRBV9 and TRBJ1-2, with TRBD1 matching 8 bases. V lost 3 bases to trimming and J lost 2 bases; unmatched junction nucleotides: 6. Germline assignment: CDR1 SGDLS and CDR2 YYNGEE. CDR3 length: 15 residues. The CDR3 coding sequence is TGTGCCAGCAGCGCCCAGGGGGCCGAGAACTATGGCTACACCTTC. The encoded protein is CASSAQGAENYGYTF.

The V and J genes are TRBV4-2 and TRBJ1-2, with 7 bases lining up with TRBD1. Germline V lookup: CDR1 LGHNA, CDR2 YNFKEQ. The V and J ends lost 0 bases and 8 bases, in that order; junction bases with no gene match: 9. The CDR3 runs 15 residues. CDR3 nucleotides: TGTGCCAGCAGCCAAGAAGCAGGGGGAAGAGGCGGCTACACCTTC. It codes for CASSQEAGGRGGYTF.

The DNA for the CDR3 is TGCAGCGTTCCCGGGACTAGTGGAGACGAGCAGTACTTC. It translates to CSVPGTSGDEQYF. The rearrangement links TRBV29-1 to TRBJ2-7, with 8 bases matching TRBD2. The CDR3 is 13 residues long. Germline V gene data show CDR1 as SQVTM and CDR2 as ANQGSEA. The V segment lost 5 bases and the J segment 5 bases; nucleotides outside the gene matches: 8.

This clone has more than one count but fewer than ten. The rearrangement joins TRBV5-1 to TRBJ1-5, with D possibly TRBD1 on 6 matching bases. There are 15 residues in the CDR3. The germline V gene has CDR1 SGHRS and CDR2 YFSETQ. V was pared by 1 base and J by 4 bases, with 12 bases between. CDR3 loop: CASSLSGAGNQPQHF. CDR3 nucleotides: TGCGCCAGCAGCTTGTCAGGGGCTGGTAATCAGCCCCAGCATTTT.

V usage is TRBV14 and J usage is TRBJ2-1; TRBD1 aligns across 8 bases. The CDR3 sequence is 14 residues long. V trimming: 1 base; J trimming: 12 bases; junction bases outside the gene matches: 8. The germline gives CDR1 SGHDN, CDR2 FVKESK. CDR3 nucleotides: TGTGCCAGCAGCCAAGGGACAGGGAAGGTCGGGCAGTTCTTC. This codes for CASSQGTGKVGQFF.

V gene TRBV19 combines with J gene TRBJ1-1; D remains unclear. V lost 3 bases to trimming and J lost 0 bases, with 8 bases between them. In germline, CDR1 is LNHDA, CDR2 SQIVND (reference sequence). The CDR3 spans 14 residues. CDR3 sequence: CASSMGSVNTEAFF. The CDR3 DNA reads TGTGCCAGTAGTATGGGGTCAGTGAACACTGAAGCTTTCTTT.

The V call is TRBV18, the J call TRBJ1-6; D not resolved. Per the germline V gene, CDR1 is KGHSH and CDR2 is LQKENI. V lost 6 bases and J lost 7, with 7 bases in between. The CDR3 has 12 amino acids. The CDR3 nucleotides read TGTGCCAGCTCGTCAGGAAATTCACCCCTCCACTTT. Its translation is CASSSGNSPLHF.

The gene calls are TRBV5-1 and TRBJ1-2; D is undetermined. Germline-derived CDR1 and CDR2 are SGHRS and YFSETQ. The CDR3 is made up of 18 amino acids. Trimming stripped 0 bases from V and 3 bases from J, with 21 bases between. The DNA for the CDR3 is TGCGCCAGCAGCTTGGCCTCAGGACCCCTCCTGTCTGACTATGGCTACACCTTC. It codes for CASSLASGPLLSDYGYTF.

The J gene is TRBJ1-5, the V gene TRBV28; D uncertain. V gave up 8 bases and J gave up 3 bases, with 14 bases separating them. The germline gives CDR1 MDHEN, CDR2 SYDVKM. The CDR3 consists of 14 residues. The DNA for the CDR3 is TGTGCCAGCCGGCTAGGTTTTGCCAATCAGCCCCAGCATTTT. This gives the protein CASRLGFANQPQHF. The whole variable domain, filled in from reference TRBV28 and TRBJ1-5, reads DVKVTQSSRYLVKRTGEKVFLECVQDMDHENMFWYRQDPGLGLRLIYFSYDVKMKEKGDIPEGYSVSREKKERFSLILESASTNQTSMYLCASRLGFANQPQHFGDGTRLSIL.

The V and J genes are TRBV9 and TRBJ2-2; D is possibly TRBD2 (6 bases). Trimming pared 4 bases from V and 5 bases from J, leaving 21 bases between. Germline V gene sequence: CDR1 SGDLS, CDR2 YYNGEE. This CDR3 has 17 residues. The CDR3 nucleotides are TGTGCCAGCAGCAGGCCCAGGTCGGGAGTGGGGACCGGGGAGCTGTTTTTT. Its protein product is CASSRPRSGVGTGELFF.